This T cell receptor beta chain came from a study of T cells in Graves' hyperthyroidism and ophthalmopathy (dated by TCRdb to between 2018 and 2021). Study-wide context: Peripheral blood was sampled at the time of initial diagnosis, prior to any treatment. TCR V-J signatures able to tell the groups apart were searched for in a discovery cohort of some 97 patients, of whom over 40 had Graves' ophthalmopathy and 55 to 65 had stable Graves' hyperthyroidism. For training and testing, the 100 or so patients in the discovery cohort were randomly divided in a 7:3 ratio. After blood sampling, hyperthyroidism patients were treated with methimazole at a starting dose of 30 mg daily, and ophthalmopathy patients were treated with high-dose intravenous methylprednisolone. The paper reports TCR Vbeta CDR3 sequencing of over 130 peripheral blood samples: fewer than 50 ophthalmopathy, about 75 hyperthyroidism and 17 progressor patients. An independent validation cohort of fewer than 20 hyperthyroidism patients and about 16 patients who later progressed to ophthalmopathy tested prospective prediction of ophthalmopathy. Thyroid tissue and blood T-cell repertoires from several Graves' hyperthyroidism patients were also compared in the study. Overall results and qualifications from the work: Most expanded thyroid clonotypes (frequency above 0.001) were also found in blood, which suggests that blood repertoires may mirror thyroid immune responses. In validation, progression to ophthalmopathy was predicted by the model with roughly 71% sensitivity and approximately 78% specificity, a median of about 6 months before onset. A 13 V-J signature model separated ophthalmopathy from stable hyperthyroidism, with 87.88% sensitivity and about 81% specificity in cross-validation and 80%/75% in testing. Sample size was not statistically predetermined, and blinding of investigators to group allocation was not performed.

The CDR3 numbers 17 residues from cysteine through phenylalanine. Only CDR3 DNA remains: 51 bases, in frame from the first base. Sequences SGHRS (CDR1) and YFSETQ (CDR2) are obtained from the germline V gene. V loses 4 bases of germline sequence and J loses 0 bases, and the interval between the two ends is 19 bases. Comment on this clonotype: Its antigen is still unknown. There are no base qualities to consult, and no much larger clone falls within one base.

Ophthalmopathy patients had moderately to severely active disease, with a Clinical Activity Score of 3 or more, a NOSPECS grade of 4 or more, and a disease duration of less than 3 months. Patients with uncontrolled infections, other autoimmune diseases, pregnancy or lactation were excluded. Clinical symptoms, serum thyroxine and TRAb, thyroid ultrasound, and orbital computed tomography formed the basis for the diagnoses. Ficoll-Paque density gradient centrifugation was used to isolate PBMCs from around 10 ml of fresh peripheral blood. Total RNA was extracted using Trizol reagent, and RNA quality was assessed on an Agilent 2100 Bioanalyzer. TCR beta CDR3 regions were amplified from RNA transcripts. The first round of RT-PCR for the TCR CDR3 was performed with the HTBI primer set and the Qiagen OneStep RT-PCR kit. Libraries were constructed in a second round of multiplex PCR, after which size selection and purification were performed. Paired-end sequencing of the libraries was performed with 100 bp reads on an Illumina HiSeq2000. In the paper's pipeline: SOAPnuke was used to process the raw data, throwing out any read that contained adapters or uncalled bases, had a mean Phred below 15, or lacked an exact constant-primer or identifier match. High-quality paired reads were merged with COPE v1.2.5, and unique nucleotide sequences were defined as clonotypes. Clonotypes were aligned to IMGT TRBV, TRBD and TRBJ reference segments using MiTCR v1.1. The analysis was restricted to V-J combinations with a frequency above 0.0001, which together covered 99.2% of the repertoires. The TCS score was defined as the ratio of F50 (clonal expansion) to E x V (chaos), calculated using BLOSUM62-based TCRdist between CDR3 peptides within each V-J. Welch's t-statistics and random forest reduced 500 to 650 V-J features to around 14, which were used in a naive Bayes classifier (R e1071). TCRdb ran its own pipeline on the public reads, namely fastp trimming at Q25 and MiXCR clone calling, and kept in-frame beta chains. Each record represents a unique CDR3 protein, reported with the most common genes and DNA among its rows. TCRdb, rather than the study authors, made the V and J calls. This sample comprises around 300,000 distinct CDR3 sequences, roughly 22% of them detected only once. The biggest ten clones account for 64% of the sample.

Sample: blood. This sequence was found in a man in his thirties or forties with Graves' ophthalmopathy. Recombination connected TRBV5-1 to TRBJ1-1; TRBD1 is possibly the D segment (5 matching bases). The CDR3 corresponds to CASSPRTRSPMNTEAFF. The nucleotides are TGCGCCAGCAGCCCAAGGACACGTAGCCCGATGAACACTGAAGCTTTCTTT.